The sequence of this T cell receptor (beta chain) was determined in a study of blood T cell repertoires in COVID-19. Study background: In each case, the material was cDNA or gDNA derived from T cells, B-cell-depleted T cells, or PBMCs.

In the original workflow: Cell counts per sample came from amplifying reference gene primers. Generated by immunoSEQ multiplex PCR, the TCRdb table keeps only in-frame clones and is missing some. V and J calls and clone size follow that table, whereas D and trimming were derived from the DNA. The repertoire holds under 200,000 clones, with 80% to 85% as singletons. The CDR3 consists of 15 residues. V shed 7 bases, J shed 6 bases, and the junction held 7 bases outside the gene matches. Germline values: CDR1 ENHRY, CDR2 SYGVKD. Sequencing input: peripheral blood. The V gene is TRBV10-3, the J gene TRBJ2-3, with TRBD2 matching 13 bases. This clonotype was obtained from a woman older than 75 with active or convalescent COVID-19. CDR3 protein: CAIKTSGGAEDTQYF. The CDR3 bases are TGTGCCATCAAAACTAGCGGGGGGGCCGAGGATACGCAGTATTTT.